This TCR beta chain is from a study of T cells in Graves' hyperthyroidism and ophthalmopathy. General study findings and limits: Ophthalmopathy got predicted by the model a median about 6.5 months before its onset.

This clonotype came up many times. Its antigen remains unidentified. Amplification of TCR beta CDR3 regions used RNA as the template. TCR CDR3 regions were first amplified by RT-PCR with HTBI primers. MiXCR, run by TCRdb on the multiplex PCR reads, gives a single entry per CDR3 protein. The table shows 450,000 to 550,000 distinct CDR3 sequences, with approximately 25% occurring only once. Exclusion followed for patients with uncontrolled infection, other autoimmune disease, pregnancy or lactation. Diagnoses were made from clinical symptoms, serum measures (thyroxine and TRAb), thyroid ultrasound and orbital computed tomography. An approximately 10 ml volume of fresh peripheral blood provided the PBMCs. The CDR3 contains 13 residues. Per the germline V gene, CDR1 is DFQATT and CDR2 is SNEGSKA (reference sequence). Between the trimmed V and J ends, which lost 3 bases and 2 bases, there was a span of 11 bases.

Sequenced sample: blood. The sequence was obtained from a woman in her 30s with Graves' ophthalmopathy. The J gene is TRBJ2-7, the V gene TRBV20-1, with D tentatively TRBD1 (5 bases). CDR3 region: CSASLTATYEQYF. As DNA, the CDR3 is TGCAGTGCTAGCCTGACAGCGACCTACGAGCAGTACTTC.